The 23 T cell receptor beta chains below all came from one sample that was sequenced in a study of control samples from healthy donors and cancer patients. Libraries were prepared by immunoSEQ multiplex PCR; TCRdb keeps only in-frame clonotypes and omits some of them. In the table there are around 130,000 clones, about 88% of which are singletons. Sample: blood. The receptor source for this set is a man aged 45-65 years in good health.

The rearrangement links TRBV7-9 to TRBJ1-2; unclear D gene. V lost 0 bases and J lost 1, with 9 bases in between. The CDR3 covers 15 residues. Germline-derived CDR1 and CDR2 are SEHNR and FQNEAQ (reference sequence). The CDR3 here is CASSLAQSFNYGYTF. DNA for the CDR3: TGTGCCAGCAGCTTAGCGCAGAGTTTTAACTATGGCTACACCTTC.

The chain links TRBV10-3 to TRBJ2-4; D is unclear. Germline V gene data show CDR1 as ENHRY and CDR2 as SYGVKD. Trimming cost V 0 bases and J 1 base, with 4 bases left between them. The CDR3 loop spans 14 amino acids. As DNA, the CDR3 is TGTGCCATCAGTGAGTCCCCCGCCAAAAACATTCAGTACTTC. It translates to CAISESPAKNIQYF.

This clone was counted a few times. The rearrangement uses TRBV11-2 and TRBJ2-3; D assignment may be TRBD1 or TRBD2 (5 bases each). The CDR3 covers 17 residues. The V and J ends lost 4 bases and 1 base respectively, with 18 bases between them. Germline loops: CDR1 SGHAT, CDR2 FQNNGV. This chain's CDR3 is CASSSGWGMHRTDTQYF. The CDR3 coding sequence is TGTGCCAGCAGCTCGGGCTGGGGGATGCATCGCACAGATACGCAGTATTTT. The variable domain in full, with the rest retrieved from reference TRBV11-2 and TRBJ2-3, is EAGVAQSPRYKIIEKRQSVAFWCNPISGHATLYWYQQILGQGPKLLIQFQNNGVVDDSQLPKDRFSAERLKGVDSTLKIQPAKLEDSAVYLCASSSGWGMHRTDTQYFGPGTRLTVL.

The chain has TRBV28 and TRBJ2-4; 7 bases agree with TRBD2. Germline V gene lookup returns CDR1 MDHEN and CDR2 SYDVKM. The V gene end was trimmed by 3 bases and the J gene end by 3 bases; junction bases not matched to a gene: 20. The CDR3 spans 20 residues. CDR3 protein: CASSFPTIGRTREGKNIQYF. The DNA of the CDR3 is TGTGCCAGCAGTTTTCCCACGATAGGCCGAACCAGGGAGGGCAAAAACATTCAGTACTTC.

This chain uses TRBV15 with TRBJ2-7; 10 nucleotides line up with TRBD1. This CDR3 contains 16 residues. Germline V lookup: CDR1 LNHNV, CDR2 YYDKDF (reference sequence). V dropped 3 bases and J dropped 3; count of bases not matched to a gene: 8. The CDR3 DNA reads as TGTGCCACCAGCAGCGGTGGACAGGGGGTCGGCTACGAGCAGTACTTC. Protein product: CATSSGGQGVGYEQYF.

Here the CDR3 reads CASSEDTHGFSGELFF. The CDR3 DNA is TGCGCCAGCAGTGAGGACACCCATGGATTCAGCGGGGAGCTGTTTTTT. This rearrangement joins TRBV10-1 to TRBJ2-2; no clear D gene. This CDR3 has 16 residues. Trimming cost V 2 bases and J 7 bases, with 17 bases left between them. The germline CDR1 and CDR2 sequences are WNHNN and SYGVQD (reference sequence).

The chain has TRBV11-1 and TRBJ2-3; perhaps TRBD2 as D (6 bases). Germline CDR1 and CDR2: SGHAT and FQDESV (reference sequence). CDR3 length: 15 residues. The ends were cut back, 6 bases at V and 0 bases at J, with 13 bases in the middle. The CDR3 is CASRSGTVSTDTQYF. CDR3 nucleotides: TGTGCCAGCAGATCCGGGACTGTGAGCACAGATACGCAGTATTTT.

The rearrangement joins TRBV28 to TRBJ2-5; TRBD2 aligns across 10 bases. Germline V lookup: CDR1 MDHEN, CDR2 SYDVKM. The CDR3 runs 19 residues. Losses at the gene ends were 7 bases for V and 3 bases for J; bases not matched to a gene: 20. The CDR3 DNA reads as TGTGCCAGCATAAAAGTCCTGGGTACTAGCGGGGCCCCCGAAGAGACCCAGTACTTC. As protein: CASIKVLGTSGAPEETQYF.

The chain employs TRBV7-3 and TRBJ1-1; the match to TRBD1 covers 7 bases. This CDR3 is built from 14 residues. Germline V gene lookup returns CDR1 SGHTA and CDR2 FQGTGA. Trimming removed 2 bases from V and 1 base from J; junction bases left unmatched: 1. This CDR3 reads CASSLDRENTEAFF. CDR3 coding DNA: TGTGCCAGCAGCTTAGACAGGGAGAACACTGAAGCTTTCTTT.

A remark on this clone: Other nucleotide sequences from this sample produce the same CDR3. This chain uses TRBV7-3 with TRBJ1-1, with D perhaps TRBD1 (5 bases). V lost 5 bases, J lost 2 bases, and 9 bases lay in between. The V gene's germline CDR1 is SGHTA and CDR2 FQGTGA. CDR3 length equals 13 residues. The CDR3 spells CASSRDRNTEAFF. DNA for the CDR3: TGTGCCAGCAGCCGAGACAGAAACACTGAAGCTTTCTTT.

The rearrangement joins TRBV6-6 to TRBJ1-2; TRBD1 aligns across 8 bases. Germline trimming cut 5 bases from V and 5 bases from J; bases unmatched to any gene: 16. Germline V gene lookup returns CDR1 MNHNY and CDR2 SVGAGI (reference sequence). The CDR3 length is 17 residues. The CDR3 here is CASSPLLIEDRVYGYTF. In DNA form, the CDR3 reads TGTGCCAGCAGTCCACTTTTGATTGAGGACAGGGTTTATGGCTACACCTTC.

The J gene is TRBJ2-5, the V gene TRBV12-3 or TRBV12-4, with D unresolved. This CDR3 has 13 amino acids. V shed 2 bases and J shed 5 bases, with 9 bases lying between them. In DNA, the CDR3 is TGTGCCAGCAGTTTACCCTTGGGGGAGACCCAGTACTTC. Encoded protein: CASSLPLGETQYF.

This clone was found a few times. The gene calls are TRBV7-2 and TRBJ2-1, with 9 positions matching TRBD2. Germline V CDR1 and CDR2: SGHTA, FQGNSA. CDR3 length equals 17 residues. Germline trimming cut 0 bases from V and 8 bases from J; bases unmatched to any gene: 11. CDR3: CASSLALAGAPAYEQFF. CDR3 DNA: TGTGCCAGCAGCTTAGCTTTAGCGGGGGCCCCTGCATATGAGCAGTTCTTC.

V usage is TRBV2 and J usage is TRBJ2-1; 8 bases agree with TRBD1. V dropped 9 bases and J dropped 9; count of bases not matched to a gene: 16. Germline V lookup: CDR1 SNHLY, CDR2 FYNNEI. The CDR3 has 15 residues. The CDR3 sequence is CASVKRSQGGFEQFF. CDR3 coding DNA: TGTGCCAGTGTTAAACGGTCACAGGGGGGTTTTGAGCAGTTCTTC.

The chain has TRBV10-1 and TRBJ2-3, with 12 bases lining up with TRBD2. The CDR3 sequence is 18 residues long. From germline, CDR1 is WNHNN and CDR2 SYGVQD (reference sequence). After removal of 7 bases from V and 11 bases from J, the junction contained 22 bases not matched to a gene. The CDR3 DNA reads TGCGCCAGCACCGACCCCCACGTAAGACTAGCGGGGGAGTTGAGGCAGTATTTT. This codes for CASTDPHVRLAGELRQYF.

V gene TRBV11-2 combines with J gene TRBJ2-5, with D unclear. The CDR3 is 14 residues long. From germline, CDR1 is SGHAT and CDR2 FQNNGV. Trimming took 11 bases from V and 7 from J, leaving 23 bases between them. CDR3 residues: CACQDGSSWGTQYF. As DNA, the CDR3 is TGTGCCTGCCAGGACGGGTCCTCGTGGGGGACCCAGTACTTC.

This rearrangement joins TRBV9 to TRBJ2-1, with 9 bases aligning to TRBD2. The trim removed 3 bases at V and 6 bases at J, leaving 22 bases unmatched. Germline V gene lookup returns CDR1 SGDLS and CDR2 YYNGEE. The CDR3 loop spans 20 amino acids. The DNA of the CDR3 is TGTGCCAGCAGCGGGACGGGCGGGACTAGCCTCTACTCCTCACGCAATGAGCAGTTCTTC. As protein: CASSGTGGTSLYSSRNEQFF.

The V and J genes are TRBV5-1 and TRBJ1-4; TRBD1 is a possible D gene (6 bases). The CDR3 covers 16 residues. V lost 1 base, J lost 0 bases, and 10 bases lay in between. The germline CDR1 and CDR2 sequences are SGHRS and YFSETQ. This CDR3 reads CASSLRGTATNEKLFF. CDR3 in DNA: TGCGCCAGCAGCTTGAGGGGGACTGCAACTAATGAAAAACTGTTTTTT.

This rearrangement joins TRBV2 to TRBJ1-2, with a tentative D call TRBD1 (6 bases). The CDR3 consists of 14 residues. V was shortened by 2 bases and J by 2 bases, with 9 bases between the two germline ends. CDR1 is SNHLY and CDR2 is FYNNEI in the germline V gene. For the CDR3, the DNA is TGTGCCAGCAGTGAATATCAGGGGAACTATGGCTACACCTTC. Its translation: CASSEYQGNYGYTF.

This rearrangement joins TRBV6-5 to TRBJ1-6; D might be TRBD1 (6 bases). Trimming took off 5 bases at V and 7 bases at J, with 9 bases between the two ends. Germline CDR1 is MNHEY and CDR2 is SVGAGI. This CDR3 has 13 amino acids. In DNA, the CDR3 is TGTGCCAGCAGTCTAGGGGGGAATTCACCCCTCCACTTT. This codes for CASSLGGNSPLHF.

This clone was seen a few times. This rearrangement joins TRBV5-4 to TRBJ1-2; D ambiguous. CDR1 SGHNT and CDR2 YYREEE come from the germline V gene (reference sequence). Trimming shortened V by 3 bases and J by 4 bases, and 7 bases separated the two germline ends. The CDR3 has 12 amino acids. CDR3 in amino acids: CASSSDRYGYTF. DNA for the CDR3: TGTGCCAGCAGCTCCGACCGCTATGGCTACACCTTC.

The CDR3 region is CAISGYGPRTDTQYF. As DNA, the CDR3 is TGTGCCATCAGTGGTTATGGCCCAAGGACAGATACGCAGTATTTT. The chain couples TRBV10-3 to TRBJ2-3; no clear D gene. This CDR3 contains 15 residues. Trimming cost V 4 bases and J 3 bases, with 14 bases left between them. In germline, CDR1 is ENHRY, CDR2 SYGVKD.

The genes are TRBV18 and TRBJ2-5; no firm D call. This CDR3 is built from 13 residues. Germline V gene sequence: CDR1 KGHSH, CDR2 LQKENI. V lost 1 base to trimming and J lost 7 bases, with 10 bases between them. The DNA for the CDR3 is TGTGCCAGCTCACCACGGGTAGGCACGACCCAGTACTTC. The encoded protein is CASSPRVGTTQYF.